Detailed here is one T cell receptor beta chain. Its antigen is undetermined. Building the TCR beta libraries relied on iRepertoire HTBI primers, and CDR3 regions underwent Arm-PCR. TCRdb reprocessed the multiplex PCR reads with MiXCR, giving one entry per CDR3 protein. The sample has 700,000 or so distinct CDR3 sequences, 30% seen once. Time point defined: persistent/refractory GD, antithyroid drugs over 5 years with positive TRAb. PBMCs provided the RNA from which the TCR library was made. Graves' disease diagnosis relied on American Thyroid Association guidelines. CDR1 and CDR2 (germline): SQVTM, ANQGSEA. This CDR3 spans 12 amino acids. V was shortened by 5 bases and J by 1 base, with 9 bases between the two germline ends. This entry comes from a study of regulatory T cells in long-lasting Graves disease. Study observations and caveats: TCR diversity was lower in persistent Graves' patients than in newly diagnosed ones. Because few samples were included, accuracy may have been lower. Favoring TRBV28, TRBJ1-2 and TRBJ2-5 was a feature seen in persistent disease.

Sequenced here: peripheral blood mononuclear cells (PBMCs), sampled when the disease was refractory, from a patient treated with antithyroid drugs. The TCR was taken from a female donor with Graves disease. The chain combines TRBV29-1 with TRBJ2-7, with D uncertain. Here the CDR3 DNA reads TGCAGCGTTACTACTTCATCCTACGAGCAGTACTTC. Encoded protein: CSVTTSSYEQYF.